The subject of this entry is one T cell receptor beta chain. This record comes from a study of CD8 T cells in Susac syndrome. This CDR3 spans 13 amino acids. Germline loops: CDR1 MNHEY, CDR2 SMNVEV (reference sequence). V was cut by 6 bases and J by 0 bases, with 6 bases left in between. An amount of RNA that ranged from roughly 0.5 to 1 ug was reverse transcribed with random hexamers. TCRdb analysed the immunoSEQ multiplex PCR reads with MiXCR anew, one entry per CDR3 protein. The sample has 150,000 or so distinct CDR3 sequences, 85% to 95% seen once. Specimen: CD4+ T cells from PBMCs. The chain has TRBV27 and TRBJ2-1, with no clear D. This TCR was recovered from a human donor with Susac syndrome. The CDR3 DNA reads as TGTGCCAGCAGACCCATCTCCTACAATGAGCAGTTCTTC. Its translation is CASRPISYNEQFF.